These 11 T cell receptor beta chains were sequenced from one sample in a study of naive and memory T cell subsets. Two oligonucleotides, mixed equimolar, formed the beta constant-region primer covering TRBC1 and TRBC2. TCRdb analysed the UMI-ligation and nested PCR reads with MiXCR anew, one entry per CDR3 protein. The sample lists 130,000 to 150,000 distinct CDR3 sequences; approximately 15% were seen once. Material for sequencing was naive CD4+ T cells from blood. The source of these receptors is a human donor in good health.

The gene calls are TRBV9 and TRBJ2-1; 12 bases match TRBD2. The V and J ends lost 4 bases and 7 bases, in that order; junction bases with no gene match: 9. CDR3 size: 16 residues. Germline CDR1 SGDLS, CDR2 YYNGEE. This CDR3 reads CASSPQTSGSLNEQFF. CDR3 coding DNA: TGTGCCAGCAGCCCTCAGACTAGCGGGAGTTTGAATGAGCAGTTCTTC.

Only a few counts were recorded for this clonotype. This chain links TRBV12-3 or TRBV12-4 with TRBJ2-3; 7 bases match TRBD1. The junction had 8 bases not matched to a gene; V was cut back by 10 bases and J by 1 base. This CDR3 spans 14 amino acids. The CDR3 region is CAIAPGTGTDTQYF. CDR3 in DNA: TGTGCCATCGCCCCCGGGACAGGCACAGATACGCAGTATTTT.

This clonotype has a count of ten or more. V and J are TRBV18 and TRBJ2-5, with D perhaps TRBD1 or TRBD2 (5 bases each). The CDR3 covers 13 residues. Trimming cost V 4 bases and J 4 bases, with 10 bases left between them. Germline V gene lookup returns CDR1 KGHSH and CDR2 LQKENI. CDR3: CASSLEGRETQYF. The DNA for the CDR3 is TGTGCCAGCTCACTCGAGGGGCGAGAGACCCAGTACTTC.

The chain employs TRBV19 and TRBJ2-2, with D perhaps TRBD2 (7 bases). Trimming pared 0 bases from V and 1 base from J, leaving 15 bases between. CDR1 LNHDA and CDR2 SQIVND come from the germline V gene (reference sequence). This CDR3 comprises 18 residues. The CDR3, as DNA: TGTGCCAGTAGTATAGATCGGCGGGGGCGGTTGAACACCGGGGAGCTGTTTTTT. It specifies CASSIDRRGRLNTGELFF.

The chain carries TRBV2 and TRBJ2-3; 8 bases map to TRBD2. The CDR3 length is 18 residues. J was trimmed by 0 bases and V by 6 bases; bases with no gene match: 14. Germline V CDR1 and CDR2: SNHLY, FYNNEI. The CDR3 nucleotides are TGTGCCAGCAGCCTGAACAGGGTAGCGGGGTATAGCACAGATACGCAGTATTTT. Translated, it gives CASSLNRVAGYSTDTQYF.

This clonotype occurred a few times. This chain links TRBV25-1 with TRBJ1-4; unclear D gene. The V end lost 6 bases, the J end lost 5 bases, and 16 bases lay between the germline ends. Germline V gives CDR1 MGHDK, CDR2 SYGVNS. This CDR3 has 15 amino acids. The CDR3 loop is CASSDWAGTNEKLFF. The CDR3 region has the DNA TGTGCCAGCAGCGACTGGGCAGGAACGAATGAAAAACTGTTTTTT.

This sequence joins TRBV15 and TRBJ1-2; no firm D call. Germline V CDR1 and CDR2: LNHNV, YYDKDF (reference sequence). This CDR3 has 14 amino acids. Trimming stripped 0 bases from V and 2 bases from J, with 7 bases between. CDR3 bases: TGTGCCACCAGCAGAGAAGCCCGAAACTATGGCTACACCTTC. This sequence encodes CATSREARNYGYTF.

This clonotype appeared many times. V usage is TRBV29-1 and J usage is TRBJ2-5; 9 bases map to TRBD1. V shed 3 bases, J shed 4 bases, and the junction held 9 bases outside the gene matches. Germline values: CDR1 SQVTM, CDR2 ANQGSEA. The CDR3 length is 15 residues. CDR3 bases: TGCAGCGTTGACGCCGGGACAGGGATCGCAGAGACCCAGTACTTC. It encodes CSVDAGTGIAETQYF.

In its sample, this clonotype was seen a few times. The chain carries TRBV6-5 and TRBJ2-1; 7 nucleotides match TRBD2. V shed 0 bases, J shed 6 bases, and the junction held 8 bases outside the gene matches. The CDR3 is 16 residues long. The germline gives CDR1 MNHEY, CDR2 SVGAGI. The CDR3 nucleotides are TGTGCCAGCAGTTACTCGAGAGGCGGGAGCAGCAATGAGCAGTTCTTC. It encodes CASSYSRGGSSNEQFF.

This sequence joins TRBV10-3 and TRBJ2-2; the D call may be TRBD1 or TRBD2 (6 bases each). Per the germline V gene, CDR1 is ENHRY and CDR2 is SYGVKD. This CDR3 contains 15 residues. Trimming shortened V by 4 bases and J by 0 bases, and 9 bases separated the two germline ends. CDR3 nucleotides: TGTGCCATCAGTGGGGGGGCCTCGAACACCGGGGAGCTGTTTTTT. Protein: CAISGGASNTGELFF.

The CDR3 coding sequence is TGTGCCAGCAGTGAAGCGCGACTAGCGGGAGATGATGAGCAGTTCTTC. Protein: CASSEARLAGDDEQFF. The gene calls are TRBV2 and TRBJ2-1, with 12 bases fitting TRBD2. The trim removed 0 bases at V and 8 bases at J, leaving 5 bases unmatched. Germline V gene sequence: CDR1 SNHLY, CDR2 FYNNEI. The CDR3 consists of 16 residues. Looking up the rest from reference TRBV2 and TRBJ2-1 gives the full variable domain: EPEVTQTPSHQVTQMGQEVILRCVPISNHLYFYWYRQILGQKVEFLVSFYNNEISEKSEIFDDQFSVERPDGSNFTLKIRSTKLEDSAMYFCASSEARLAGDDEQFFGPGTRLTVL.